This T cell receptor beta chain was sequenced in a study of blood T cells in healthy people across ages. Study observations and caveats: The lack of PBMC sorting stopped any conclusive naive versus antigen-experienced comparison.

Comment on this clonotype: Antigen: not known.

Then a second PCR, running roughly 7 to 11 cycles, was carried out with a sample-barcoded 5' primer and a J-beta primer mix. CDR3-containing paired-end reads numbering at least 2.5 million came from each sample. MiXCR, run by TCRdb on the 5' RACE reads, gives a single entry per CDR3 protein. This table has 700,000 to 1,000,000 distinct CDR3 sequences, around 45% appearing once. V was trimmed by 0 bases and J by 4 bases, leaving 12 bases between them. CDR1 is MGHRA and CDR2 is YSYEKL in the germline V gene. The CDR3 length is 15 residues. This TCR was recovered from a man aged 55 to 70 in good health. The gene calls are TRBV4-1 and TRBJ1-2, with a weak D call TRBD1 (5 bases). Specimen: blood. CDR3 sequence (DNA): TGCGCCAGCAGCCAAGATCCGCAGGGTAGCTATGGCTACACCTTC. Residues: CASSQDPQGSYGYTF.